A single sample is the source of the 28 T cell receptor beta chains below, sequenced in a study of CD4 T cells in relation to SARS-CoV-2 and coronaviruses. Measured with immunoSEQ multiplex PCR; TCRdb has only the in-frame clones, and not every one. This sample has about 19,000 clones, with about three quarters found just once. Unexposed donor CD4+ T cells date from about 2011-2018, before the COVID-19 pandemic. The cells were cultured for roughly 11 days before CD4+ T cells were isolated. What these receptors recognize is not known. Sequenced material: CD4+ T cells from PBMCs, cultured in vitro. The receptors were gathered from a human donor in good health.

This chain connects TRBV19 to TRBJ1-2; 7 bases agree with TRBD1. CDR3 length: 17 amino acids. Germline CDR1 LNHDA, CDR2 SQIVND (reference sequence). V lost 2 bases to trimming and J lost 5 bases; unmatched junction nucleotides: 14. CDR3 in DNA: TGTGCCAGTAGTATACGACAGGGAGTAGGGGGGGCGTATGGCTACACCTTC. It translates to CASSIRQGVGGAYGYTF.

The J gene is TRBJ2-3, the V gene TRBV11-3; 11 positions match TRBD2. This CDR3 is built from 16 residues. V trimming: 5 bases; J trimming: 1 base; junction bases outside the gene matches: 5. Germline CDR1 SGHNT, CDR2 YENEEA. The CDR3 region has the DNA TGTGCCAGCAGCCCAGGACTAGCGGGCGGCACAGATACGCAGTATTTT. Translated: CASSPGLAGGTDTQYF.

The CDR3 loop is CASSQGGGPKNSPLHF. The CDR3 coding sequence is TGTGCCAGCAGCCAAGGCGGAGGGCCGAAAAATTCACCCCTCCACTTT. The V and J genes are TRBV7-2 and TRBJ1-6; D is unclear. This CDR3 spans 16 amino acids. Trimming pared 5 bases from V and 7 bases from J, leaving 18 bases between. Germline CDR1 is SGHTA and CDR2 is FQGNSA. The full variable domain, rest sourced from reference TRBV7-2 and TRBJ1-6, is GAGVSQSPSNKVTEKGKDVELRCDPISGHTALYWYRQSLGQGLEFLIYFQGNSAPDKSGLPSDRFSAERTGGSVSTLTIQRTQQEDSAVYLCASSQGGGPKNSPLHFGNGTRLTVT.

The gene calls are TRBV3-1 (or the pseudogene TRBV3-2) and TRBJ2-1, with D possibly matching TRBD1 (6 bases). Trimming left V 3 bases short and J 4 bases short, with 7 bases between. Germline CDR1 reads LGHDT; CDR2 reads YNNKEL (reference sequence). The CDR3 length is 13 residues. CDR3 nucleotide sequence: TGTGCCAGCAGCCAGGACAGATACAATGAGCAGTTCTTC. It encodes CASSQDRYNEQFF.

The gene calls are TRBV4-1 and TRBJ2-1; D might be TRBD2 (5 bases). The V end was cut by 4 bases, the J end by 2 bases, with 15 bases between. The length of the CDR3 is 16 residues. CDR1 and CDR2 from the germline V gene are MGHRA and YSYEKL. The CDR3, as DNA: TGCGCCAGCAGCCCGTTACTAGGACCCCCCTACAATGAGCAGTTCTTC. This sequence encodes CASSPLLGPPYNEQFF.

The CDR3 DNA reads as TGCGCCAGCAGCCGAGCCGGGGCCATGACTAGCGGGAGACCCGGGGAGCTGTTTTTT. Its protein is CASSRAGAMTSGRPGELFF. The chain employs TRBV4-1 and TRBJ2-2, with TRBD2 matching over 12 bases. With V trimmed by 4 bases and J by 6 bases, 15 bases remained unmatched. The CDR3 length is 19 residues. Germline V gene lookup returns CDR1 MGHRA and CDR2 YSYEKL.

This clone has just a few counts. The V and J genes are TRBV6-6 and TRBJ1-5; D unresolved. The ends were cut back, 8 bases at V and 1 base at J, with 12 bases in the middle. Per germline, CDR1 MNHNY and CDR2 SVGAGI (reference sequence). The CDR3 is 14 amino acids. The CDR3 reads CASGSWESNQPQHF. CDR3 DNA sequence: TGTGCCAGCGGCAGTTGGGAGAGCAATCAGCCCCAGCATTTT.

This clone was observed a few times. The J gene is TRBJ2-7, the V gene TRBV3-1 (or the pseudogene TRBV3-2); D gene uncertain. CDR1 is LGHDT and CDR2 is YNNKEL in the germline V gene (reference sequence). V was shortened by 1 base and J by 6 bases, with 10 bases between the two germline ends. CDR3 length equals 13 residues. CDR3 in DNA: TGTGCCAGCAGCCAAGCGGAAAGGACCGAGCAGTACTTC. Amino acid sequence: CASSQAERTEQYF.

CDR3 nucleotides: TGTGCCAGCAGTTTAGGAGGGCCCTACGAGCAGTACTTC. It translates to CASSLGGPYEQYF. The J gene is TRBJ2-7, the V gene TRBV12-3 or TRBV12-4; TRBD2 is a possible D gene (5 bases). The V end was cut by 1 base, the J end by 2 bases, with 6 bases between. This CDR3 comprises 13 residues.

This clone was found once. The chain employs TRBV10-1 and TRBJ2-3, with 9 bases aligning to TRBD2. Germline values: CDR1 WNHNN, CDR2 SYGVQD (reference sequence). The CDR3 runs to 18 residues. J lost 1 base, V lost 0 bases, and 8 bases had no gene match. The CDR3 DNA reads TGCGCCAGCAGTGAGTCCAGCGGGAGGCCACAAGGCACAGATACGCAGTATTTT. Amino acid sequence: CASSESSGRPQGTDTQYF.

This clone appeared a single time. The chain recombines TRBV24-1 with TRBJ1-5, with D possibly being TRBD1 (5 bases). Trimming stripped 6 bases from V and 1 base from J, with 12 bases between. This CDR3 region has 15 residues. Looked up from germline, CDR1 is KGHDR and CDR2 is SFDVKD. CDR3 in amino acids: CATSSEGASNQPQHF. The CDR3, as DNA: TGTGCCACCAGTTCGGAAGGGGCGAGCAATCAGCCCCAGCATTTT.

The DNA for the CDR3 is TGTGCCAGCAGACAGGGTGTGCATGAAAAACTGTTTTTT. It encodes CASRQGVHEKLFF. The chain joins TRBV6-6 to TRBJ1-4, with D possibly TRBD1 on 6 matching bases. V was shortened by 6 bases and J by 6 bases, with 11 bases between the two germline ends. The CDR3 covers 13 residues. The germline V gene encodes CDR1 MNHNY and CDR2 SVGAGI (reference sequence).

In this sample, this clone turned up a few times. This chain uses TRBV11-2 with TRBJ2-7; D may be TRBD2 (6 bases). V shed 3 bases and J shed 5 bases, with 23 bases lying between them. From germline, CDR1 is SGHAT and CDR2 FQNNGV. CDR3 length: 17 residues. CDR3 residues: CASSFPYGSRGRNEQYF. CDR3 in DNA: TGTGCCAGCAGCTTCCCTTACGGAAGCCGGGGGAGGAACGAGCAGTACTTC.

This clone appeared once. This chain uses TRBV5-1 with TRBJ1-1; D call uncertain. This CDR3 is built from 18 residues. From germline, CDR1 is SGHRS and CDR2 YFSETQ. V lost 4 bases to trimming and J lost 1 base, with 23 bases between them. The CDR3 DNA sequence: TGCGCCAGCAGCCCTGAACGTAAGACCCCGAAAGGGAACACTGAAGCTTTCTTT. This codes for CASSPERKTPKGNTEAFF. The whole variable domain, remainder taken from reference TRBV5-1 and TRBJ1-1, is KAGVTQTPRYLIKTRGQQVTLSCSPISGHRSVSWYQQTPGQGLQFLFEYFSETQRNKGNFPGRFSGRQFSNSRSEMNVSTLELGDSALYLCASSPERKTPKGNTEAFFGQGTRLTVV.

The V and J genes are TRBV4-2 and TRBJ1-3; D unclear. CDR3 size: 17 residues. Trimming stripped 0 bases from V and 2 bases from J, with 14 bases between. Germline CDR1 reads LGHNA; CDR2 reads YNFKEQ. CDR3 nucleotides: TGTGCCAGCAGCCAAGAACACCGAAATCGCCCTGGAAACACCATATATTTT. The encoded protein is CASSQEHRNRPGNTIYF.

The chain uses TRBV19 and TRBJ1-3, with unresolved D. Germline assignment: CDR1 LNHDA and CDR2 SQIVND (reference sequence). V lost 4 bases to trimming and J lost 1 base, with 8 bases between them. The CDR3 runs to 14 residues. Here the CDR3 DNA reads TGTGCCAGTAGTAGGCAAATTTCTGGAAACACCATATATTTT. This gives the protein CASSRQISGNTIYF.

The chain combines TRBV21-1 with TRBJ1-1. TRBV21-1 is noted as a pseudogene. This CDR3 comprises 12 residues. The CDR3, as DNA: TGTGCCAGCCCCTCAGGGAGGACTGAAGCTTTCTTT. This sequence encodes CASPSGRTEAFF.

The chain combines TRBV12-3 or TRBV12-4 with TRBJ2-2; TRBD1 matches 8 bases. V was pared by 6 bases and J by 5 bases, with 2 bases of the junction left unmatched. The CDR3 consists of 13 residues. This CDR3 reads CASRRQGTGELFF. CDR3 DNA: TGTGCCAGCAGGCGACAGGGGACCGGGGAGCTGTTTTTT.

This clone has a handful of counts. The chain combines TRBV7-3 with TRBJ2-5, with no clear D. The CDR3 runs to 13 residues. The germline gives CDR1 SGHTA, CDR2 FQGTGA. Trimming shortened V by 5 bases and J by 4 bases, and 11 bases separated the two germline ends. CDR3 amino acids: CASSPGAGETQYF. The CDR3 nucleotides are TGTGCCAGCAGCCCTGGAGCAGGAGAGACCCAGTACTTC.

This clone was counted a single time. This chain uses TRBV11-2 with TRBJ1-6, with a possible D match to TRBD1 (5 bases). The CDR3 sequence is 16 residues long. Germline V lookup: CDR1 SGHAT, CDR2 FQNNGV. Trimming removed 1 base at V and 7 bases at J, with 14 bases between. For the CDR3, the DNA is TGTGCCAGCAGCTTAGGGACCGGGACGGCCAATTCACCCCTCCACTTT. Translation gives CASSLGTGTANSPLHF.

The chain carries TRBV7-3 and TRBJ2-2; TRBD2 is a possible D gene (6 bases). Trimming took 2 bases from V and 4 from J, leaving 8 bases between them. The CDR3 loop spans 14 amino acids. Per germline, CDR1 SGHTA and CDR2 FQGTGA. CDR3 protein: CASSLGGSTGELFF. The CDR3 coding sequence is TGTGCCAGCAGCTTAGGAGGGAGCACCGGGGAGCTGTTTTTT.

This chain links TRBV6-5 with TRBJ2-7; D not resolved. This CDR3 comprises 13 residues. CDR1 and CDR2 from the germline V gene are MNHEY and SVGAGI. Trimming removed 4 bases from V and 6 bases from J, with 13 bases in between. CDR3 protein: CASSSPGPLEQYF. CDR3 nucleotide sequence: TGTGCCAGCAGTTCCCCCGGTCCCCTCGAGCAGTACTTC.

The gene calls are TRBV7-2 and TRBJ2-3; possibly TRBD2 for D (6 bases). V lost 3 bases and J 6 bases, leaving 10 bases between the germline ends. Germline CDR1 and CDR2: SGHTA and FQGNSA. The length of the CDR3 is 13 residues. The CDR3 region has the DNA TGTGCCAGCAGCTTTCGGCTAGCGGATACGCAGTATTTT. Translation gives CASSFRLADTQYF.

The chain's CDR3 is CASSGGATGYTF. The CDR3 coding sequence is TGTGCCAGCAGTGGGGGGGCAACGGGCTACACCTTC. The chain recombines TRBV6-4 with TRBJ1-2; perhaps TRBD1 as D (6 bases). The V end was cut by 4 bases, the J end by 8 bases, with 11 bases between. This CDR3 is 12 amino acids long. From germline, CDR1 is MRHNA and CDR2 SNTAGT.

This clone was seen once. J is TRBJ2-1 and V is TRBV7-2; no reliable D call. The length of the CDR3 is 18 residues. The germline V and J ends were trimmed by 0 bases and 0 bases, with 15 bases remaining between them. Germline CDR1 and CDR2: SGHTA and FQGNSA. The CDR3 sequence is CASSLAGSYWSSYNEQFF. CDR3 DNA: TGTGCCAGCAGCTTAGCGGGCAGCTACTGGAGCTCCTACAATGAGCAGTTCTTC.

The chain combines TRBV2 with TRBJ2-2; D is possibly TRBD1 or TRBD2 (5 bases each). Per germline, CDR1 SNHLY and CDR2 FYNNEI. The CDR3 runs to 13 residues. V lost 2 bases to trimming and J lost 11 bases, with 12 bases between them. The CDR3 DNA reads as TGTGCCAGCAGTGAATTGGGGGTGAGCGAGCTGTTTTTT. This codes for CASSELGVSELFF.

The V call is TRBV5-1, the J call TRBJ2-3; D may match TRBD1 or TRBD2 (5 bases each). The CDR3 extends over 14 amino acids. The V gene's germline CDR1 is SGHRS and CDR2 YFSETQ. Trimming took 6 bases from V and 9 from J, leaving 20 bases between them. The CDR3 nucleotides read TGCGCCAGCACCCCCTCCCCAGGGACGGGAACGCAGTATTTT. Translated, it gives CASTPSPGTGTQYF.

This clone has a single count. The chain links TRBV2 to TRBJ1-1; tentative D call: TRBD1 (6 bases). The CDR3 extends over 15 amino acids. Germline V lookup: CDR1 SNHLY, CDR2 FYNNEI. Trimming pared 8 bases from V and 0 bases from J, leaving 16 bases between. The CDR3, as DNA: TGTGCCAGCCGACGTTTTACAGGGCTGAACACTGAAGCTTTCTTT. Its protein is CASRRFTGLNTEAFF.